One sample yielded the 12 T cell receptor beta chains listed below, sequenced in a study of blood T cells in healthy people across ages. Through a sample-barcoded 5' primer and a J-beta primer mix, a second PCR was run for roughly 6 to 11 cycles. TCRdb reprocessed the 5' RACE reads via MiXCR and lists one record per CDR3 protein. The sample lists hundreds of thousands of distinct CDR3 sequences; 58% were seen once. The material sequenced was blood. The receptors shown here come from a man in his sixties in good health.

The V gene is TRBV7-9, the J gene TRBJ2-1; the D gene is possibly TRBD1 (5 bases). With 11 bases removed from V and 6 bases from J, the gap between germline ends came to 17 bases. CDR3 size: 13 residues. CDR1 and CDR2 from the germline V gene are SEHNR and FQNEAQ (reference sequence). CDR3 sequence: CAGKRTGSNEQFF. The CDR3 nucleotides read TGTGCCGGTAAACGCACAGGAAGCAATGAGCAGTTCTTC.

There are a few counts of this clonotype. This chain connects TRBV6-2 or TRBV6-3 to TRBJ2-1; 7 bases map to TRBD1. V gave up 4 bases and J gave up 0 bases; unmatched junction bases: 3. The CDR3 totals 15 residues. CDR1 and CDR2 (germline): MNHEY, SVGEGT. CDR3 region: CASSWDSSSYNEQFF. CDR3 DNA sequence: TGTGCCAGCAGTTGGGACAGCAGCTCCTACAATGAGCAGTTCTTC.

The rearrangement uses TRBV6-2 or TRBV6-3 and TRBJ2-7; 10 positions match TRBD1. CDR3 length: 14 residues. Trimming cost V 6 bases and J 6 bases; bases outside gene matches: 8. The V gene's germline CDR1 is MNHEY and CDR2 SVGEGT. CDR3 residues: CASRSGQGSFEQYF. CDR3 bases: TGTGCCAGCAGATCGGGACAGGGGTCTTTCGAGCAGTACTTC.

This chain joins TRBV5-1 and TRBJ2-1; D might be TRBD1 (6 bases). Germline V gives CDR1 SGHRS, CDR2 YFSETQ. Trimming left V 4 bases short and J 4 bases short, with 18 bases between. The CDR3 sequence is 16 residues long. In DNA form, the CDR3 reads TGCGCCAGCAGCACGACCGGGACACCGCCTTACAATGAGCAGTTCTTC. Protein sequence: CASSTTGTPPYNEQFF.

V is TRBV29-1 and J is TRBJ2-7; D may correspond to TRBD1 or TRBD2 (5 bases each). CDR1 is SQVTM and CDR2 is ANQGSEA in the germline V gene. Trimming pared 3 bases from V and 3 bases from J, leaving 9 bases between. There are 12 residues in the CDR3. The CDR3 DNA reads as TGCAGCGTTGAGGGGGTCAGCTACGAGCAGTACTTC. Translation: CSVEGVSYEQYF.

The chain links TRBV20-1 to TRBJ2-3, with 10 nucleotides matching TRBD2. CDR3 length equals 15 residues. J gave up 6 bases and V 6 bases, and 12 bases lay outside the gene matches. Germline V gene data show CDR1 as DFQATT and CDR2 as SNEGSKA (reference sequence). CDR3 sequence (DNA): TGCAGTGCCGCACGAGCGGGGGGGATAGGGGATACGCAGTATTTT. Its protein is CSAARAGGIGDTQYF.

This clonotype was seen only a few times. The chain recombines TRBV7-2 with TRBJ1-1, with unresolved D. Germline loops: CDR1 SGHTA, CDR2 FQGNSA. V was trimmed by 2 bases and J by 4 bases, leaving 14 bases between them. The CDR3 has 15 residues. The CDR3 DNA follows: TGTGCCAGCAGCTTATTGGTGGGAAGGTTCACTGAAGCTTTCTTT. Amino acids: CASSLLVGRFTEAFF.

The rearrangement links TRBV27 to TRBJ2-7; a weak D match, TRBD1 (6 bases). The germline V gene has CDR1 MNHEY and CDR2 SMNVEV (reference sequence). The CDR3 runs 14 residues. V was pared by 6 bases and J by 3 bases, with 15 bases between. The CDR3: CASRFQGKGYEQYF. The CDR3 nucleotides read TGTGCCAGCAGATTCCAGGGGAAGGGCTACGAGCAGTACTTC.

This chain uses TRBV6-1 with TRBJ2-4, with no clear D. The CDR3 sequence is 13 residues long. The germline V gene encodes CDR1 MNHNS and CDR2 SASEGT. Deletions cut 7 bases from V and 4 bases from J, with 11 bases between. The CDR3 region has the DNA TGTGCCAGCAAGGAGACAACAAAAAACATTCAGTACTTC. It is translated as CASKETTKNIQYF.

This chain joins TRBV6-6 and TRBJ1-6; 9 bases fit TRBD1. V was pared by 6 bases and J by 5 bases, with 5 bases of the junction left unmatched. CDR1 MNHNY and CDR2 SVGAGI come from the germline V gene (reference sequence). The CDR3 has 15 amino acids. CDR3 sequence: CASRDRTGDNSPLHF. For the CDR3, the DNA is TGTGCCAGCAGAGATCGGACAGGGGATAATTCACCCCTCCACTTT.

As to this clonotype: A much larger clone lies a single base off, so this may be a read error. This sequence joins TRBV12-3 or TRBV12-4 and TRBJ1-2; the D is unclear. The CDR3 has 12 residues. The V end lost 6 bases, the J end lost 2 bases, and 7 bases lay between the germline ends. The CDR3 DNA is TGTGCCAGCAGGTTGGAAAACTATGGCTACACCTTC. Translation: CASRLENYGYTF.

The rearrangement joins TRBV29-1 to TRBJ2-1; D might be TRBD2 (5 bases). Germline V CDR1 and CDR2: SQVTM, ANQGSEA. This CDR3 is 12 amino acids long. V was clipped by 6 bases and J by 9 bases, with 15 bases between them. The CDR3 nucleotides read TGCAGCGTCGCCGTTTCGGGGTCTGAGCAGTTCTTC. It encodes CSVAVSGSEQFF.